Presented here are 29 T cell receptor beta chains from one specimen sequenced in a study of T cell changes during pregnancy in multiple sclerosis. Data came from immunoSEQ multiplex PCR; TCRdb stores just in-frame clones and leaves some out. The data contain fewer than 45,000 clones, just over 90% of them singletons. Sequences were derived from peripheral blood, sampled in the second trimester of pregnancy. The receptors stem from a female donor in good health, enrolled as a control in a pregnancy study.

The chain recombines TRBV15 with TRBJ2-1, with D possibly TRBD2 on 6 matching bases. The V gene's germline CDR1 is LNHNV and CDR2 YYDKDF (reference sequence). The CDR3 runs to 14 residues. The ends were cut back, 1 base at V and 9 bases at J, with 13 bases in the middle. The CDR3 DNA is TGTGCCACCAGCAGAGGACCCGGAGGGATTGAGCAGTTCTTC. Its protein product is CATSRGPGGIEQFF.

The chain couples TRBV5-4 to TRBJ1-2; D is uncertain. The CDR3 runs to 13 residues. Germline-derived CDR1 and CDR2 are SGHNT and YYREEE (reference sequence). V gave up 0 bases and J gave up 7 bases, with 10 bases separating them. The CDR3 coding sequence is TGTGCCAGCAGCTTGGCGTCAGTCTCTGGCTACACCTTC. Translation gives CASSLASVSGYTF.

The V and J genes are TRBV5-1 and TRBJ2-1, with D possibly matching TRBD2 (6 bases). The CDR3 length is 13 residues. The V and J ends lost 2 bases and 9 bases respectively, with 12 bases between them. Germline CDR1 is SGHRS and CDR2 is YFSETQ. CDR3 nucleotides: TGCGCCAGCAGCTTAACTAGCACCGGTGAGCAGTTCTTC. Protein: CASSLTSTGEQFF.

V usage is TRBV11-2 and J usage is TRBJ2-6, with 11 bases matching TRBD1. The CDR3 is 18 residues long. CDR1 SGHAT and CDR2 FQNNGV come from the germline V gene. After removal of 5 bases from V and 1 base from J, the junction contained 7 bases not matched to a gene. CDR3 region: CASSTRTGGFSGANVLTF. The CDR3 DNA reads as TGTGCCAGCAGCACTCGGACAGGGGGCTTTTCTGGGGCCAACGTCCTGACTTTC.

This chain connects TRBV10-3 to TRBJ1-1; D is unresolved. Germline-derived CDR1 and CDR2 are ENHRY and SYGVKD. V was clipped by 6 bases and J by 1 base, with 12 bases between them. The CDR3 has 14 residues. In nucleotides, the CDR3 is TGTGCCATCAGCACCACACCGCAGAACACTGAAGCTTTCTTT. It yields the protein CAISTTPQNTEAFF.

V and J are TRBV5-1 and TRBJ1-2; D perhaps matches TRBD1 (5 bases). Germline V gene data show CDR1 as SGHRS and CDR2 as YFSETQ. V was pared by 4 bases and J by 0 bases, with 28 bases between. There are 20 residues in the CDR3. The CDR3: CASSESPGRWDILANYGYTF. CDR3 nucleotides: TGCGCCAGCAGCGAATCCCCAGGGAGGTGGGATATTCTTGCTAACTATGGCTACACCTTC.

The chain has TRBV28 and TRBJ1-1; 10 nucleotides line up with TRBD1. The CDR3 totals 14 residues. Germline CDR1 is MDHEN and CDR2 is SYDVKM. With V trimmed by 7 bases and J by 6 bases, 8 bases remained unmatched. CDR3 coding DNA: TGTGCCAGCAAAACCGGGACAGGGGAGGCTGAAGCTTTCTTT. Protein sequence: CASKTGTGEAEAFF.

The chain is built from TRBV19 and TRBJ1-1; 8 bases map to TRBD1. Germline lookup yields CDR1 LNHDA and CDR2 SQIVND (reference sequence). Trimming cost V 8 bases and J 2 bases; bases outside gene matches: 7. This CDR3 region has 14 residues. This chain's CDR3 is CASCRQGRNTEAFF. CDR3 in DNA: TGTGCCAGTTGTCGACAGGGGAGAAACACTGAAGCTTTCTTT.

This chain links TRBV2 with TRBJ1-2; 7 bases agree with TRBD1. Germline CDR1 reads SNHLY; CDR2 reads FYNNEI. The CDR3 length is 14 residues. V was clipped by 6 bases and J by 2 bases; unmatched bases: 6. Here the CDR3 reads CASSPNRGNYGYTF. CDR3 nucleotides: TGTGCCAGCAGCCCCAACAGGGGCAACTATGGCTACACCTTC.

To note about this clone: Other nucleotide sequences from this sample produce the same CDR3. The chain employs TRBV7-8 and TRBJ2-7; unclear D gene. V lost 4 bases, J lost 3 bases, and 7 bases lay in between. Germline CDR1 is SGHVS and CDR2 is FQNEAQ. The length of the CDR3 is 12 residues. The CDR3 DNA is TGTGCCAGCAGCTCCCGCAGCTACGAGCAGTACTTC. Translation: CASSSRSYEQYF.

This chain connects TRBV5-4 to TRBJ2-1, with 10 bases that match TRBD2. CDR1 is SGHNT and CDR2 is YYREEE in the germline V gene (reference sequence). The CDR3 is made up of 16 amino acids. J was trimmed by 0 bases and V by 2 bases; bases with no gene match: 2. The CDR3 nucleotides read TGTGCCAGCAGCTTAAGCGGGGGGGCCTCCTACAATGAGCAGTTCTTC. Its translation is CASSLSGGASYNEQFF. Looking up the rest from reference TRBV5-4 and TRBJ2-1 gives the full variable domain: ETGVTQSPTHLIKTRGQQVTLRCSSQSGHNTVSWYQQALGQGPQFIFQYYREEENGRGNFPPRFSGLQFPNYSSELNVNALELDDSALYLCASSLSGGASYNEQFFGPGTRLTVL.

This clone was detected once. The J gene is TRBJ2-1, the V gene TRBV11-2, with 7 bases fitting TRBD1. The CDR3 contains 15 residues. V lost 5 bases to trimming and J lost 4 bases; unmatched junction nucleotides: 8. Germline V lookup: CDR1 SGHAT, CDR2 FQNNGV. CDR3 region: CASSPRDRNYNEQFF. The CDR3 nucleotides read TGTGCCAGCAGCCCACGGGACAGAAATTACAATGAGCAGTTCTTC.

The chain combines TRBV4-3 with TRBJ2-1; weak D call: TRBD1 (5 bases). Per germline, CDR1 LGHNA and CDR2 YSLEER. The V end lost 0 bases, the J end lost 6 bases, and 15 bases lay between the germline ends. CDR3 length: 16 residues. Here the CDR3 reads CASSQDVFSRVNEQFF. CDR3 nucleotides: TGCGCCAGCAGCCAAGATGTTTTCAGCAGGGTCAATGAGCAGTTCTTC.

V is TRBV7-9 and J is TRBJ1-5; tentatively, D is TRBD1 (6 bases). The CDR3 loop spans 14 amino acids. Per germline, CDR1 SEHNR and CDR2 FQNEAQ (reference sequence). Deletions cut 5 bases from V and 6 bases from J, with 14 bases between. CDR3 in amino acids: CASSPGQTGQPQHF. CDR3 in DNA: TGTGCCAGCAGCCCCGGACAGACGGGTCAGCCCCAGCATTTT.

The chain employs TRBV5-1 and TRBJ2-3; 10 bases line up with TRBD2. Trimming at V came to 3 bases and at J to 2 bases, leaving 15 bases not matched to a gene. The CDR3 is 19 amino acids. The germline V gene has CDR1 SGHRS and CDR2 YFSETQ. The CDR3 reads CASSSQGAPSGRPTDTQYF. CDR3 nucleotides: TGCGCCAGCAGCTCGCAGGGGGCGCCTAGCGGGAGACCCACAGATACGCAGTATTTT.

The V and J genes are TRBV28 and TRBJ1-2; 7 nucleotides match TRBD1. V lost 3 bases, J lost 12 bases, and 7 bases stayed unmatched. Germline V lookup: CDR1 MDHEN, CDR2 SYDVKM. The CDR3 has 12 residues. This CDR3 is CASSFLDRADTF. As DNA, the CDR3 is TGTGCCAGCAGTTTTCTCGACAGGGCCGACACCTTC.

This rearrangement joins TRBV7-2 to TRBJ2-7; 8 bases are shared with TRBD1. The CDR3 totals 15 residues. Germline CDR1 reads SGHTA; CDR2 reads FQGNSA. Trimming cost V 1 base and J 5 bases; bases outside gene matches: 7. The CDR3 spells CASSLEVTGVHEQYF. In DNA, the CDR3 is TGTGCCAGCAGCTTAGAAGTGACAGGGGTGCACGAGCAGTACTTC. Full variable domain (rest looked up from reference TRBV7-2 and TRBJ2-7): GAGVSQSPSNKVTEKGKDVELRCDPISGHTALYWYRQSLGQGLEFLIYFQGNSAPDKSGLPSDRFSAERTGGSVSTLTIQRTQQEDSAVYLCASSLEVTGVHEQYFGPGTRLTVT.

This chain uses TRBV7-3 with TRBJ2-2; D is unresolved. This CDR3 is 14 amino acids long. Trimming left V 3 bases short and J 1 base short, with 6 bases between. Germline V gives CDR1 SGHTA, CDR2 FQGTGA. In nucleotides, the CDR3 is TGTGCCAGCAGCTTTACAGAGAACACCGGGGAGCTGTTTTTT. This codes for CASSFTENTGELFF.

The rearrangement joins TRBV4-3 to TRBJ2-5; D is undetermined. Trimming left V 0 bases short and J 0 bases short, with 8 bases between. Germline loops: CDR1 LGHNA, CDR2 YSLEER. CDR3 length equals 15 residues. CDR3 sequence: CASSQDRHHQETQYF. The CDR3 region has the DNA TGCGCCAGCAGCCAAGACAGGCATCACCAAGAGACCCAGTACTTC.

The chain is built from TRBV2 and TRBJ2-7; 7 positions agree with TRBD1. Germline CDR1 is SNHLY and CDR2 is FYNNEI. CDR3 length equals 15 residues. Germline trimming cut 3 bases from V and 5 bases from J; bases unmatched to any gene: 10. Here the CDR3 reads CASSDGTEASDEQYF. The CDR3 coding sequence is TGTGCCAGCAGTGATGGGACAGAAGCCTCGGACGAGCAGTACTTC.

This clone was picked up one time. The gene calls are TRBV9 and TRBJ1-2, with a weak D call TRBD1 (6 bases). The CDR3 sequence is 13 residues long. Trimming removed 0 bases at V and 7 bases at J, with 10 bases between. CDR1 is SGDLS, CDR2 YYNGEE, per germline. The CDR3 nucleotides are TGTGCCAGCAGCGTAGCAGGGGAGCGTGGCTACACCTTC. Amino acid sequence: CASSVAGERGYTF.

This clone appeared once. The V gene is TRBV7-9, the J gene TRBJ1-1; 7 bases are a match to TRBD1. The V segment lost 5 bases and the J segment 2 bases; nucleotides outside the gene matches: 2. Germline assignment: CDR1 SEHNR and CDR2 FQNEAQ (reference sequence). This CDR3 is 13 amino acids long. CDR3 DNA: TGTGCCAGCAGCCGGGACAGTAACACTGAAGCTTTCTTT. This gives the protein CASSRDSNTEAFF.

The genes are TRBV11-2 and TRBJ2-5; 7 bases agree with TRBD1. With 8 bases clipped from V and 2 bases from J, the junction kept 11 bases outside the gene matches. The V gene's germline CDR1 is SGHAT and CDR2 FQNNGV. This CDR3 is built from 15 residues. The CDR3 protein is CASGMGQSEQETQYF. For the CDR3, the DNA is TGTGCCAGCGGAATGGGACAGTCAGAGCAAGAGACCCAGTACTTC.

The rearrangement links TRBV2 to TRBJ2-7, with a tentative D call TRBD1 (6 bases). From germline, CDR1 is SNHLY and CDR2 FYNNEI. The CDR3 loop spans 12 amino acids. Trimming pared 5 bases from V and 4 bases from J, leaving 9 bases between. The DNA for the CDR3 is TGTGCCAGCAGTTCCCAGGGGTACGAGCAGTACTTC. Its translation is CASSSQGYEQYF.

In DNA, the CDR3 is TGTGCCAGCAGTACCCGCCTACGGGAAAGGGGCTACACCTTC. It translates to CASSTRLRERGYTF. V and J are TRBV6-5 and TRBJ1-2; no definite D call. V lost 5 bases and J 8 bases, leaving 18 bases between the germline ends. CDR1 and CDR2 (germline): MNHEY, SVGAGI. CDR3 length: 14 residues.

This chain links TRBV19 with TRBJ2-1, with 9 bases matching TRBD1. This CDR3 spans 16 amino acids. The germline V gene has CDR1 LNHDA and CDR2 SQIVND (reference sequence). V gave up 2 bases and J gave up 7 bases; unmatched junction bases: 9. This chain's CDR3 is CASSITGTGIGNEQFF. The CDR3 bases are TGTGCCAGTAGTATAACAGGGACAGGGATAGGAAATGAGCAGTTCTTC.

This chain connects TRBV6-4 to TRBJ2-2; D remains unclear. CDR1 and CDR2 (germline): MRHNA, SNTAGT. Trimming removed 0 bases from V and 2 bases from J, with 16 bases in between. The CDR3 is 18 residues long. DNA for the CDR3: TGTGCCAGCAGTGACTCGTCACCGGGTCACGATAACACCGGGGAGCTGTTTTTT. As protein: CASSDSSPGHDNTGELFF.

In DNA form, the CDR3 reads TGTGCCAGCAGCCAAGAGCATTTGGGGAGCGATGAGCAGTTCTTC. Its translation: CASSQEHLGSDEQFF. The chain links TRBV14 to TRBJ2-1; maybe TRBD2 (5 bases). V lost 0 bases and J lost 8, with 14 bases in between. Germline loops: CDR1 SGHDN, CDR2 FVKESK. This CDR3 region has 15 residues.

The chain links TRBV28 to TRBJ1-3; D might be TRBD1 (5 bases). Germline loops: CDR1 MDHEN, CDR2 SYDVKM. The CDR3 runs to 12 residues. The DNA of the CDR3 is TGTGGATCGCGGGGCCCGGCGGACACCATATATTTT. It yields the protein CGSRGPADTIYF.